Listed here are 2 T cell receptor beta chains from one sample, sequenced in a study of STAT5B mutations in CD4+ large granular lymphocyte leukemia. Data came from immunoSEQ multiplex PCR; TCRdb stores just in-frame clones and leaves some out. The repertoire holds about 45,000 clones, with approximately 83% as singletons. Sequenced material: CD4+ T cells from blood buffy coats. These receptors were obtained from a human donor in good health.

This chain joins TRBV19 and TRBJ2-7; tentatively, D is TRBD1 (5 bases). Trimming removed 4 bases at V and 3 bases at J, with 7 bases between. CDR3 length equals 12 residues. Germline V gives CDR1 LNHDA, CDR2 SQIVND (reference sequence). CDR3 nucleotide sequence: TGTGCCAGTAGTACGCAGGGCTACGAGCAGTACTTC. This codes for CASSTQGYEQYF.

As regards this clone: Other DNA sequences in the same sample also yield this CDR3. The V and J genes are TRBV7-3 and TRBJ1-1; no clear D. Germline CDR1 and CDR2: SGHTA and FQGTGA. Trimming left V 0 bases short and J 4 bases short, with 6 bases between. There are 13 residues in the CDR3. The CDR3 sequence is CASSLTGGTEAFF. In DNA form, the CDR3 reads TGTGCCAGCAGCTTAACGGGCGGCACTGAAGCTTTCTTT.